Below, one T cell receptor beta chain is given with its context. The target antigen is unknown. V was trimmed by 5 bases and J by 8 bases, leaving 11 bases between them. The germline gives CDR1 SGHNT, CDR2 YENEEA. There are 12 residues in the CDR3. Amplification used 60 V beta primers and 13 J beta primers. Assay used: immunoSEQ multiplex PCR; TCRdb lists only in-frame clones, some missing. This table holds some 4,000 clones, about 93% found once. PBMC were collected before vaccination, two weeks after the third vaccination, and at progression. This sample stems from a study of glioma-infiltrating T cells after dendritic cell vaccination. Overall study results and limits: Complete blood and tumor specimen sets were limited to few patients.

This receptor was identified in a human donor with glioblastoma. Sequencing used blood, obtained before dendritic cell vaccination. This chain uses TRBV11-3 with TRBJ2-3, with D maybe TRBD1 (5 bases). DNA of the CDR3: TGTGCCAGCAGCGTGACAGCTGGTACGCAGTATTTT. Translated: CASSVTAGTQYF.